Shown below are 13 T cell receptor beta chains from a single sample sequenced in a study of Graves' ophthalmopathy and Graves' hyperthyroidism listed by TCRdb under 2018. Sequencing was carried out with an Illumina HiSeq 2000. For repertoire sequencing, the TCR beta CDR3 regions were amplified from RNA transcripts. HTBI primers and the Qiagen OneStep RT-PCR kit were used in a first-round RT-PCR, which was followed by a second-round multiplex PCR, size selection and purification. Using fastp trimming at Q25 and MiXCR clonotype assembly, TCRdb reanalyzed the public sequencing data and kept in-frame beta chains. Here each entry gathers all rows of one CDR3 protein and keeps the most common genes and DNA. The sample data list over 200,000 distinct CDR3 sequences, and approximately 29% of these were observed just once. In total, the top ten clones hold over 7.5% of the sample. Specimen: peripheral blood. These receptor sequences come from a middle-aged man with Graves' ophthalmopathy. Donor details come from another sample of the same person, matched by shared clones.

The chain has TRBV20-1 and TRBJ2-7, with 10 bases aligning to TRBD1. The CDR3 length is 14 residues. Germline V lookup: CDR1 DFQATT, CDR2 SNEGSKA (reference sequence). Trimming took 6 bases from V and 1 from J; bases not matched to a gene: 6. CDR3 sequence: CSAMDRGSSYEQYF. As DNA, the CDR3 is TGCAGTGCCATGGACAGGGGGAGTTCCTACGAGCAGTACTTC.

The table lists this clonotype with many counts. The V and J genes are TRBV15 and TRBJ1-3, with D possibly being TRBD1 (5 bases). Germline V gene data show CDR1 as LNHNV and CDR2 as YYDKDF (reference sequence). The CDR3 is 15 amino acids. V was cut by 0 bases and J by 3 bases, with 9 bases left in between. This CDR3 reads CATSRDAGVGNTIYF. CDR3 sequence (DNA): TGTGCCACCAGCAGAGATGCGGGGGTTGGAAACACCATATATTTT.

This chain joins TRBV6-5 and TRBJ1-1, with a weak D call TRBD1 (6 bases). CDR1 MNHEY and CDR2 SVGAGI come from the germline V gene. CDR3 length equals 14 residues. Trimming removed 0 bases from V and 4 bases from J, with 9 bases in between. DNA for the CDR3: TGTGCCAGCAGTTACTCGAGGGGGAGCACTGAAGCTTTCTTT. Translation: CASSYSRGSTEAFF.

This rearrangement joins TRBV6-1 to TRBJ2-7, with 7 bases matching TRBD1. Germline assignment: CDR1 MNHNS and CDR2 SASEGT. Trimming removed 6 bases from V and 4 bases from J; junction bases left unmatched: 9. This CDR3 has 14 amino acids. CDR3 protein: CASRRDSISYEQYF. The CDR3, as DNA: TGTGCCAGCAGGAGGGACAGCATCTCTTACGAGCAGTACTTC.

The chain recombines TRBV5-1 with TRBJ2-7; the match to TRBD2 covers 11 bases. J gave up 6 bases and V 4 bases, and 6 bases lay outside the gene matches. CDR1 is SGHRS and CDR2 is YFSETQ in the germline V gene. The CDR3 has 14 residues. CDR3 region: CASSPGLAGSEQYF. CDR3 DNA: TGCGCCAGCAGCCCTGGACTAGCGGGCTCCGAGCAGTACTTC.

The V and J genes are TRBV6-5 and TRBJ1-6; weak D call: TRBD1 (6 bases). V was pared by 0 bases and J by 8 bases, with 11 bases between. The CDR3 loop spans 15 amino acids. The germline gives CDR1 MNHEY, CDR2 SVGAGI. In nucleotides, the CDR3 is TGTGCCAGCAGTTACTCGACAGAGGGGGATTCACCCCTCCACTTT. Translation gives CASSYSTEGDSPLHF.

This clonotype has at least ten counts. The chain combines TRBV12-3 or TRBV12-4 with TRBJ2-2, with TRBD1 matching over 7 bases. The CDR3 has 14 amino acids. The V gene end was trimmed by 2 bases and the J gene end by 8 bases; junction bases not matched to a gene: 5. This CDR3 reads CASSLSTGPGELFF. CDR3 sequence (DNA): TGTGCCAGCAGTTTATCGACAGGGCCGGGGGAGCTGTTTTTT.

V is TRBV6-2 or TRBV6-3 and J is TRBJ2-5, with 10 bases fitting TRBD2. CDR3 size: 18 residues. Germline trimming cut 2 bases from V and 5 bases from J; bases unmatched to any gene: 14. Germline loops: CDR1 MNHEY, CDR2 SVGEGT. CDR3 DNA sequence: TGTGCCAGCAGTTACAGGCGGCTAGCGGGAGTCCCCGGGGAGACCCAGTACTTC. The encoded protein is CASSYRRLAGVPGETQYF.

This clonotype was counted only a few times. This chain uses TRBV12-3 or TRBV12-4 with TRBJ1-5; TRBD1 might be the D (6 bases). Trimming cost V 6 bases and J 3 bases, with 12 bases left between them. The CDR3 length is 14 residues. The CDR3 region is CASSRGTFNQPQHF. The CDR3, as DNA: TGTGCCAGCAGCCGGGGGACATTCAATCAGCCCCAGCATTTT.

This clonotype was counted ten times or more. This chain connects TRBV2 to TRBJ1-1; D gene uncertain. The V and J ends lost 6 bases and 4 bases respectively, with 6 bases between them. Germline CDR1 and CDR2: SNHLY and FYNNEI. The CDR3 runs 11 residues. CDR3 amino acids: CASREITEAFF. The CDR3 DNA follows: TGTGCCAGCAGGGAAATCACTGAAGCTTTCTTT.

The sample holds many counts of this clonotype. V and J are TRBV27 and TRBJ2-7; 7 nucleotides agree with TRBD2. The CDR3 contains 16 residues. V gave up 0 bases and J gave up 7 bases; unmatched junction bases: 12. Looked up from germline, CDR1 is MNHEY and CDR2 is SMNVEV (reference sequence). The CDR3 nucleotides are TGTGCCAGCAGTTTATCCCCATCCGCCCCGGGGGGTGAGCAGTACTTC. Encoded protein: CASSLSPSAPGGEQYF.

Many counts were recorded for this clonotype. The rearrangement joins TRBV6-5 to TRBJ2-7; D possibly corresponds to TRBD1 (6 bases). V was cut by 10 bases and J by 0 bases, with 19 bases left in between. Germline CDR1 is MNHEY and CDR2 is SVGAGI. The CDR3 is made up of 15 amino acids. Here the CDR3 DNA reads TGTGCCACCGCCTTCCCCCAGGGGAACTCCTACGAGCAGTACTTC. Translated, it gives CATAFPQGNSYEQYF.

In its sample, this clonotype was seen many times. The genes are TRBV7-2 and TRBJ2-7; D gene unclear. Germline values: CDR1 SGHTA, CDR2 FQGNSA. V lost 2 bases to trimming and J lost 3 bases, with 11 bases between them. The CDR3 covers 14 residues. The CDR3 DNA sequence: TGTGCCAGCAGCTTAAAGAATAGAAACTACGAGCAGTACTTC. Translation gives CASSLKNRNYEQYF.